The 21 T cell receptor beta chains listed next were all sequenced from one sample in a study of T cells in Graves' hyperthyroidism and ophthalmopathy. TCR beta CDR3 sequences were amplified from RNA transcripts. In the first-round RT-PCR of the TCR CDR3, the HTBI primer set was used. Each CDR3 protein is one row after TCRdb ran MiXCR on the multiplex PCR reads. The data show hundreds of thousands of distinct CDR3 sequences, about 45% seen once. Source material: peripheral blood or thyroid tissue (not recorded which). These receptors were collected from an adult man with Graves' disease, either hyperthyroidism or ophthalmopathy (not recorded which).

This clonotype was detected a few times. The gene calls are TRBV19 and TRBJ1-1; 8 nucleotides agree with TRBD1. The ends lost 7 bases at V and 1 base at J; junction bases unmatched: 8. From germline, CDR1 is LNHDA and CDR2 SQIVND (reference sequence). CDR3 length: 15 amino acids. In DNA form, the CDR3 reads TGTGCCAGTACCCCTCGGACAGGGAGGAACACTGAAGCTTTCTTT. Its translation: CASTPRTGRNTEAFF.

The rearrangement joins TRBV20-1 to TRBJ2-2; D is undetermined. Trimming removed 1 base at V and 3 bases at J, with 9 bases between. From germline, CDR1 is DFQATT and CDR2 SNEGSKA (reference sequence). The CDR3 covers 14 residues. CDR3 region: CSARGGEHTGELFF. In nucleotides, the CDR3 is TGCAGTGCTAGAGGTGGAGAACACACCGGGGAGCTGTTTTTT.

The genes are TRBV10-3 and TRBJ2-5; unclear D gene. Germline V gene lookup returns CDR1 ENHRY and CDR2 SYGVKD. V was trimmed by 4 bases and J by 3 bases, leaving 18 bases between them. CDR3 length: 16 amino acids. CDR3 amino acids: CAISASSRSAEETQYF. CDR3 in DNA: TGTGCCATCAGTGCCAGCAGCCGTTCTGCGGAAGAGACCCAGTACTTC.

V and J are TRBV12-3 or TRBV12-4 and TRBJ1-1; maybe TRBD1 (5 bases). This CDR3 comprises 14 residues. V lost 2 bases and J 6 bases, leaving 13 bases between the germline ends. Here the CDR3 DNA reads TGTGCCAGCAGTTTACTGGGGGTGAAGGCTGAAGCTTTCTTT. As protein: CASSLLGVKAEAFF.

This clonotype was counted a single time. In nucleotides, the CDR3 is TGCAGTGCTTCAATCACAGGGATACAGCCCCAGCATTTT. Protein sequence: CSASITGIQPQHF. The chain combines TRBV20-1 with TRBJ1-5; a weak D match, TRBD1 (6 bases). This CDR3 is 13 amino acids long. V lost 5 bases to trimming and J lost 7 bases, with 15 bases between them. Germline V lookup: CDR1 DFQATT, CDR2 SNEGSKA (reference sequence).

This clonotype was counted ten times or more. V gene TRBV29-1 combines with J gene TRBJ1-1; D gene ambiguous. CDR3 length: 13 residues. The germline gives CDR1 SQVTM, CDR2 ANQGSEA. V dropped 2 bases and J dropped 5 bases, with 12 bases sitting between them. Here the CDR3 reads CSVERTEGTEAFF. The CDR3 nucleotides read TGCAGCGTTGAACGGACCGAGGGAACTGAAGCTTTCTTT.

The J gene is TRBJ1-5, the V gene TRBV2; D remains unclear. V was clipped by 5 bases and J by 11 bases, with 19 bases between them. The CDR3 is made up of 14 amino acids. Germline V gene data show CDR1 as SNHLY and CDR2 as FYNNEI. CDR3 bases: TGTGCCAGCAGTCGGACTAGCGGGAGTGAGACCCAGCATTTT. Translated, it gives CASSRTSGSETQHF.

Notes on this clonotype: One end of the junction fails to match germline, which may point to a read error. This chain joins TRBV10-3 and TRBJ1-1; D gene unclear. The CDR3 is 14 amino acids. Germline V CDR1 and CDR2: ENHRY, SYGVKD. The CDR3 here is CAISESEEGLKEVF. The CDR3 DNA sequence: TGTGCCATCAGTGAGTCCGAGGAGGGATTGAAAGAGGTCTTT.

The CDR3 loop reads CASGIGTQYF. As DNA, the CDR3 is TGTGCCAGCGGGATAGGGACCCAGTACTTC. The chain employs TRBV6-5 and TRBJ2-5; the D is unclear. The CDR3 has 10 amino acids. V gave up 8 bases and J gave up 7 bases, with 8 bases separating them. Per the germline V gene, CDR1 is MNHEY and CDR2 is SVGAGI.

This clonotype was seen only a few times. The junction departs from the called germline gene at one end, perhaps through a read error. The V call is TRBV10-1, the J call TRBJ2-2, with 7 bases identical to TRBD1. CDR3 size: 15 residues. Germline CDR1 and CDR2: WNHNN and SYGVQD (reference sequence). For the CDR3, the DNA is TGTGCCAGCAGTTACTCGAGGGGGCAGACCGGGGAGCTGTTTTTT. This translates into CASSYSRGQTGELFF.

The chain links TRBV7-8 to TRBJ1-5; TRBD1 aligns across 9 bases. V shed 5 bases and J 5 bases; nucleotides not matched to a gene: 10. In germline, CDR1 is SGHVS, CDR2 FQNEAQ. This CDR3 has 16 residues. CDR3 nucleotides: TGTGCCAGCAGCCCCATAACCCGGACAGGGGATCAGCCCCAGCATTTT. Residues: CASSPITRTGDQPQHF.

For this clonotype: This may be a read error, as it is one base from a much larger clone. CDR3 sequence reads: CASSFGTLRANVLTF. The CDR3, as DNA: TGTGCCAGCAGCTTCGGGACCCTGAGGGCCAACGTCCTGACTTTC. The chain uses TRBV7-9 and TRBJ2-6; D is tentatively TRBD1 or TRBD2 (5 bases each). Germline CDR1 SEHNR, CDR2 FQNEAQ (reference sequence). This CDR3 contains 15 residues. The V end was cut by 3 bases, the J end by 5 bases, with 11 bases between.

The V call is TRBV7-2, the J call TRBJ2-2, with D perhaps matching TRBD2 (5 bases). The CDR3 extends over 14 amino acids. Trimming removed 5 bases from V and 6 bases from J, with 13 bases in between. CDR1 SGHTA and CDR2 FQGNSA come from the germline V gene. The CDR3 here is CASSLTLAAGELFF. The CDR3 DNA reads TGTGCCAGCAGCCTCACCCTAGCAGCCGGGGAGCTGTTTTTT.

The chain carries TRBV29-1 and TRBJ1-1; possible D gene TRBD1, 6 bases. Trimming removed 8 bases from V and 8 bases from J, with 18 bases in between. The V gene's germline CDR1 is SQVTM and CDR2 ANQGSEA. The CDR3 covers 12 residues. CDR3 protein: CSLAEGGREAFF. For the CDR3, the DNA is TGCAGCTTGGCCGAAGGGGGGCGCGAAGCTTTCTTT. Looking up the rest from reference TRBV29-1 and TRBJ1-1 gives the full variable domain: SAVISQKPSRDICQRGTSLTIQCQVDSQVTMMFWYRQQPGQSLTLIATANQGSEATYESGFVIDKFPISRPNLTFSTLTVSNMSPEDSSIYLCSLAEGGREAFFGQGTRLTVV.

The chain has TRBV7-9 and TRBJ2-7; TRBD1 agrees at 9 bases. The CDR3 runs 15 residues. The trim removed 5 bases at V and 5 bases at J, leaving 10 bases unmatched. Per germline, CDR1 SEHNR and CDR2 FQNEAQ (reference sequence). CDR3 residues: CASSQPGQGTHEQYF. The CDR3 DNA reads TGTGCCAGCAGCCAACCTGGACAGGGGACCCACGAGCAGTACTTC.

The chain joins TRBV12-3 or TRBV12-4 to TRBJ1-5, with 8 bases matching TRBD1. Losses at the gene ends were 6 bases for V and 13 bases for J; bases not matched to a gene: 11. CDR3 length equals 13 residues. CDR3 in DNA: TGTGCCAGCAGCAAGGACAGGGCGACGAATCAGCATTTT. Its translation is CASSKDRATNQHF.

This clonotype showed up many times. This chain connects TRBV12-3 or TRBV12-4 to TRBJ1-2, with 7 bases identical to TRBD1. The CDR3 spans 12 residues. Losses at the gene ends were 7 bases for V and 5 bases for J; bases not matched to a gene: 4. CDR3 protein: CASTDRDYGYTF. CDR3 sequence (DNA): TGTGCCAGCACAGACAGGGATTATGGCTACACCTTC.

This chain uses TRBV12-5 with TRBJ1-1; D remains unclear. The ends were cut back, 9 bases at V and 1 base at J, with 9 bases in the middle. Germline V gene lookup returns CDR1 LGHNT and CDR2 FRNRAP. CDR3 length: 12 residues. The CDR3: CASLQKNTEAFF. The CDR3 DNA reads as TGTGCTAGCCTCCAAAAGAACACTGAAGCTTTCTTT. The full variable domain, completed using reference TRBV12-5 and TRBJ1-1, is DARVTQTPRHKVTEMGQEVTMRCQPILGHNTVFWYRQTMMQGLELLAYFRNRAPLDDSGMPKDRFSAEMPDATLATLKIQPSEPRDSAVYFCASLQKNTEAFFGQGTRLTVV.

V usage is TRBV11-2 and J usage is TRBJ1-5; weak D call: TRBD1 (5 bases). The CDR3 has 13 amino acids. V lost 3 bases and J lost 10, with 13 bases in between. Germline assignment: CDR1 SGHAT and CDR2 FQNNGV. The CDR3 DNA sequence: TGTGCCAGCAGCTTCACCGGGACTGGACCCCAGCATTTT. It is translated as CASSFTGTGPQHF.

This clonotype was observed many times. The V gene is TRBV7-9, the J gene TRBJ1-2; unclear D gene. The V end lost 0 bases, the J end lost 8 bases, and 10 bases lay between the germline ends. Germline CDR1 is SEHNR and CDR2 is FQNEAQ (reference sequence). This CDR3 is 13 amino acids long. CDR3 sequence reads: CASSLATAGGYTF. The CDR3 DNA follows: TGTGCCAGCAGCTTAGCGACGGCCGGCGGCTACACCTTC.

This clonotype came up a few times. The chain is built from TRBV13 and TRBJ1-6, with D possibly TRBD1 on 6 matching bases. V gave up 6 bases and J gave up 3 bases, with 15 bases separating them. CDR3 size: 16 residues. Looked up from germline, CDR1 is PRHDT and CDR2 is FYEKMQ (reference sequence). CDR3 DNA: TGTGCCAGCAGTCCAGGGGAGCTCCTCTATAATTCACCCCTCCACTTT. Protein product: CASSPGELLYNSPLHF.